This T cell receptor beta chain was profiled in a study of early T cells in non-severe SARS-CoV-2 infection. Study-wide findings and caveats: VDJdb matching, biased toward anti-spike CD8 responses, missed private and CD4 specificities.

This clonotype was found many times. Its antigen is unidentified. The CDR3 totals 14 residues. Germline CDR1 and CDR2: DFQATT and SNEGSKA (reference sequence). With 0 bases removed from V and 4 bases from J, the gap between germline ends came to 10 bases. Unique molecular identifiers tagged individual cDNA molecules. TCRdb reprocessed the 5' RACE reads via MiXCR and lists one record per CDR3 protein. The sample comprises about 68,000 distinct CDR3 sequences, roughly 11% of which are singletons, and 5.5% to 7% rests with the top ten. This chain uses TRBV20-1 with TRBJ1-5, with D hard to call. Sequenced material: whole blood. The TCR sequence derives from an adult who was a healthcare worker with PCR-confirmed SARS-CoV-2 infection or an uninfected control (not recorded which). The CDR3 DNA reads TGCAGTGCTAGAGATTCGGCAACAAATCAGCCCCAGCATTTT. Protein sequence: CSARDSATNQPQHF.